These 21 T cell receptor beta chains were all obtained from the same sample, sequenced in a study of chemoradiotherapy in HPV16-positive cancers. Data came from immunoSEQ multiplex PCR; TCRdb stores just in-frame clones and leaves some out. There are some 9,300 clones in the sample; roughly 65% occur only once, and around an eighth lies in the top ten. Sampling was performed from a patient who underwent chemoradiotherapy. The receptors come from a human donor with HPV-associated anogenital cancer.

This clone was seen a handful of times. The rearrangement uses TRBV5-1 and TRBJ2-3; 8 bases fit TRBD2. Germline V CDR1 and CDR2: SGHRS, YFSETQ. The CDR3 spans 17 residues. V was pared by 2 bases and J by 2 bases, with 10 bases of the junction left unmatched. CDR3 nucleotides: TGCGCCAGCAGCTTCTCGGCTAGCGGGCGGGCCACAGATACGCAGTATTTT. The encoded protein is CASSFSASGRATDTQYF.

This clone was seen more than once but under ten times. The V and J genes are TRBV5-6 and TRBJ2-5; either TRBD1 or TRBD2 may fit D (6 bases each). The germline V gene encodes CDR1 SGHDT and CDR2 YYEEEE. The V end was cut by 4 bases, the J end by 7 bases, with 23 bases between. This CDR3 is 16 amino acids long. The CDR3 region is CASSLKAGGGHRTQYF. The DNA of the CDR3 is TGTGCCAGCAGCCTTAAAGCCGGGGGCGGGCATAGGACCCAGTACTTC. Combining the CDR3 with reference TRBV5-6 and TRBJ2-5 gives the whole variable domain DAGVTQSPTHLIKTRGQQVTLRCSPKSGHDTVSWYQQALGQGPQFIFQYYEEEERQRGNFPDRFSGHQFPNYSSELNVNALLLGDSALYLCASSLKAGGGHRTQYFGPGTRLLVL.

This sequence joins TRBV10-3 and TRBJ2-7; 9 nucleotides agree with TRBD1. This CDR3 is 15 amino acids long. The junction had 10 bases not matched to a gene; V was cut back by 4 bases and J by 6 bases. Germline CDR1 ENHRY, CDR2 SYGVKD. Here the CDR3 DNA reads TGTGCCATCAGTGTTACGGGACAGGGAGAATCCGAGCAGTACTTC. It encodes CAISVTGQGESEQYF.

The CDR3 sequence: CASSGRQNTEAFF. The CDR3 DNA sequence: TGTGCCAGCAGTGGAAGACAGAACACTGAAGCTTTCTTT. V and J are TRBV2 and TRBJ1-1; D unresolved. The germline gives CDR1 SNHLY, CDR2 FYNNEI. The CDR3 is 13 amino acids. The ends were cut back, 4 bases at V and 1 base at J, with 7 bases in the middle. Full variable domain (missing parts from reference TRBV2 and TRBJ1-1): EPEVTQTPSHQVTQMGQEVILRCVPISNHLYFYWYRQILGQKVEFLVSFYNNEISEKSEIFDDQFSVERPDGSNFTLKIRSTKLEDSAMYFCASSGRQNTEAFFGQGTRLTVV.

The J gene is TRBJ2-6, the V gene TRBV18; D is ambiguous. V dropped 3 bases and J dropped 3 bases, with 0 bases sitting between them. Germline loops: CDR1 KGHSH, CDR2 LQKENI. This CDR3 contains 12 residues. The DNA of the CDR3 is TGTGCCAGCTCACCTGGGGCCAACGTCCTGACTTTC. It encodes CASSPGANVLTF.

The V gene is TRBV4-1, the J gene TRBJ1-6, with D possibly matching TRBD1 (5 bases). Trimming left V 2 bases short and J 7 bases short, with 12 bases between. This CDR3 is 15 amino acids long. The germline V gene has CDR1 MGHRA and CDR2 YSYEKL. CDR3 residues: CASSQMGDPNSPLHF. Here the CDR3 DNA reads TGCGCCAGCAGCCAAATGGGGGACCCCAATTCACCCCTCCACTTT.

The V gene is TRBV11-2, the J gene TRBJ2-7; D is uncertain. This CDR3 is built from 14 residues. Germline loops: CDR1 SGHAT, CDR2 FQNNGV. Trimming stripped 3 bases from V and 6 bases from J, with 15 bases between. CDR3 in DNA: TGTGCCAGCAGCTTCGTGGGCCAGGTTTCCGAGCAGTACTTC. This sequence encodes CASSFVGQVSEQYF.

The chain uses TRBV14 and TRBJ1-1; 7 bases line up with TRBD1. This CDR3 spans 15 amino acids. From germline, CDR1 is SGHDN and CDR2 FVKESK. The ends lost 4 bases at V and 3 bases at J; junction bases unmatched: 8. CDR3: CASSPLRGLDTEAFF. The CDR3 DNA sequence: TGTGCCAGCAGCCCCCTCAGGGGGTTGGACACTGAAGCTTTCTTT.

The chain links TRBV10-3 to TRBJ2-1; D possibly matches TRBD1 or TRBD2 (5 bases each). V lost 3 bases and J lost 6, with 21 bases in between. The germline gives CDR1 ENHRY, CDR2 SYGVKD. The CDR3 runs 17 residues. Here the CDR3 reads CAISDLTGTSHSNEQFF. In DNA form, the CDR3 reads TGTGCCATCAGTGACCTGACCGGGACCTCACACTCCAATGAGCAGTTCTTC.

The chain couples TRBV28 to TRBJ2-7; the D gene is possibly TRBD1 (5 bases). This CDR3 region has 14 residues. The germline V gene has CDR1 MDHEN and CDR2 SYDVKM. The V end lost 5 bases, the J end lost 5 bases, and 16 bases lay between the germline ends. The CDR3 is CASSPTVYPNEQYF. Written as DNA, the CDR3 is TGTGCCAGCAGTCCGACAGTTTACCCTAACGAGCAGTACTTC.

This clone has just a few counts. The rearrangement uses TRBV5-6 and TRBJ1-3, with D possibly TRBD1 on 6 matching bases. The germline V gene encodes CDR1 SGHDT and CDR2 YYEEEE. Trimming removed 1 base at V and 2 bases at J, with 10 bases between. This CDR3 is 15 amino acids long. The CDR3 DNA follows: TGTGCCAGCAGCTTGACAGGGTCTCCTGGAAACACCATATATTTT. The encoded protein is CASSLTGSPGNTIYF.

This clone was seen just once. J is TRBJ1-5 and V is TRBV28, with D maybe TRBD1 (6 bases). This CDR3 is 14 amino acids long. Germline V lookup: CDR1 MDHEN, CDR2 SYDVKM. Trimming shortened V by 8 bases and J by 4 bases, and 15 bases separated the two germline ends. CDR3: CASRTGNGNQPQHF. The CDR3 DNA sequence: TGTGCCAGCCGAACAGGGAATGGTAATCAGCCCCAGCATTTT.

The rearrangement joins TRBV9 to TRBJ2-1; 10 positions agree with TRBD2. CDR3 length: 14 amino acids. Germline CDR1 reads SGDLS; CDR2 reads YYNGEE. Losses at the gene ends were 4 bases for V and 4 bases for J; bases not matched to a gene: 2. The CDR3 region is CASSRTSGYNEQFF. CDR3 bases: TGTGCCAGCAGCCGGACTAGCGGTTACAATGAGCAGTTCTTC.

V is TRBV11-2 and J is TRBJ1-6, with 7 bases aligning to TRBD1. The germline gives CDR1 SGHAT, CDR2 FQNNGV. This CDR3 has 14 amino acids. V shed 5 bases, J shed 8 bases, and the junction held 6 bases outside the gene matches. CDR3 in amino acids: CASSIGQDHSPLHF. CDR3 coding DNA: TGTGCCAGCAGCATAGGACAGGATCATTCACCCCTCCACTTT.

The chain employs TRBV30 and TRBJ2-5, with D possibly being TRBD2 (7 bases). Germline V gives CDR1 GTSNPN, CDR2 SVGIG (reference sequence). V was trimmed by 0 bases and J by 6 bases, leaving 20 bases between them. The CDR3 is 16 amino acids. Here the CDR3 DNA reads TGTGCCTGGAGTGTAGGGGGGGGCCCGTCTTTGAAGACCCAGTACTTC. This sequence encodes CAWSVGGGPSLKTQYF.

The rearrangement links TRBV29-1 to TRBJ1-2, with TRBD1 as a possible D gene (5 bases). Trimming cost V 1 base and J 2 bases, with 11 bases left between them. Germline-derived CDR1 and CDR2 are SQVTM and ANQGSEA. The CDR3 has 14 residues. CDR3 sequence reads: CSVEAGDRNYGYTF. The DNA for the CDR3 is TGCAGCGTTGAAGCGGGAGACAGAAACTATGGCTACACCTTC.

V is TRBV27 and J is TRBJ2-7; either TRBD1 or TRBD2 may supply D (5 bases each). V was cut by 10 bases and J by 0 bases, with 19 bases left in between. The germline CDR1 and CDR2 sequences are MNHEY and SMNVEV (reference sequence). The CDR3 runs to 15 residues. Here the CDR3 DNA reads TGTGCCACCCGAGGGTCGACAGCGAGCTCCTACGAGCAGTACTTC. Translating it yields CATRGSTASSYEQYF.

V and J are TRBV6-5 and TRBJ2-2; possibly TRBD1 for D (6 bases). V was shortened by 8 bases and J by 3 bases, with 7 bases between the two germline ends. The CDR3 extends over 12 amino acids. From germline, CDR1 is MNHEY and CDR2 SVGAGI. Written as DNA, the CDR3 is TGTGCCAGCGAGGGGGACACCGGGGAGCTGTTTTTT. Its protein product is CASEGDTGELFF.

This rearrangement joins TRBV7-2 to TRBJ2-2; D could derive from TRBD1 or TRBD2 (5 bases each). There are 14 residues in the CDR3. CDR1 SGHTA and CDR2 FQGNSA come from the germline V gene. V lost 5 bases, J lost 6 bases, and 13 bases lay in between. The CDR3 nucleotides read TGTGCCAGCAGCCGAGAGGGGTTAGCCGGGGAGCTGTTTTTT. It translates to CASSREGLAGELFF.

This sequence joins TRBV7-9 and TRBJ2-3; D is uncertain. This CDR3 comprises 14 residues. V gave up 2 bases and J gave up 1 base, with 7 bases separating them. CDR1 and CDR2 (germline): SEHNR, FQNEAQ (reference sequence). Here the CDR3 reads CASSLFTRTDTQYF. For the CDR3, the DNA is TGTGCCAGCAGCTTATTTACCCGCACAGATACGCAGTATTTT.

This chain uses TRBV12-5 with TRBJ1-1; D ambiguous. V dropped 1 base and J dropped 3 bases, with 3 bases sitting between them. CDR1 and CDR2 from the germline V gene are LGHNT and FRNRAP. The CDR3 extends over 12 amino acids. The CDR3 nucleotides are TGTGCTAGTGGTTTGGGGGACACTGAAGCTTTCTTT. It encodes CASGLGDTEAFF.